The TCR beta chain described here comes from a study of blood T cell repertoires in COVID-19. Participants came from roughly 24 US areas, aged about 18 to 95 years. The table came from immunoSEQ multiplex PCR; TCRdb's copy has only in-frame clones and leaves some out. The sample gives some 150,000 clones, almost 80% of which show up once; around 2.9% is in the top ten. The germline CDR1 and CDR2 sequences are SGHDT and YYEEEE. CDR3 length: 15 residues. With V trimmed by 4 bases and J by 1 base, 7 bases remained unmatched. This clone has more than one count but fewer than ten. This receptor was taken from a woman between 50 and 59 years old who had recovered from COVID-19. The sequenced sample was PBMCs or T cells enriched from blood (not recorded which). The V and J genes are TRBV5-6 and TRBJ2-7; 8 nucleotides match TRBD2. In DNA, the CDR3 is TGTGCCAGCAGCCCGGGACTAGGATCGTCCTACGAGCAGTACTTC. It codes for CASSPGLGSSYEQYF.